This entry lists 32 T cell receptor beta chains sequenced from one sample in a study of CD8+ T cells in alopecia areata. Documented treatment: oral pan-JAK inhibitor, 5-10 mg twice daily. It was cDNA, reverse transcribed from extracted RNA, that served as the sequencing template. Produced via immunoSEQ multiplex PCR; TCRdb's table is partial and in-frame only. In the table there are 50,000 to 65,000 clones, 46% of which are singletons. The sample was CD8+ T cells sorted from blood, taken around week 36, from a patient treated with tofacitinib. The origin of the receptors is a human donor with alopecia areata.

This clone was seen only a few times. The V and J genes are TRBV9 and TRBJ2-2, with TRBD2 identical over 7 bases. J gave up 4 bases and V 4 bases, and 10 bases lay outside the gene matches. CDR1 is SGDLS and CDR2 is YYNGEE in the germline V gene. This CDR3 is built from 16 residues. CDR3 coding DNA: TGTGCCAGCAGCCCTCCTTCGGGAGGCTCCACCGGGGAGCTGTTTTTT. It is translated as CASSPPSGGSTGELFF. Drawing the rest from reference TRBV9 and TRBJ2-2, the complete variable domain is DSGVTQTPKHLITATGQRVTLRCSPRSGDLSVYWYQQSLDQGLQFLIQYYNGEERAKGNILERFSAQQFPDLHSELNLSSLELGDSALYFCASSPPSGGSTGELFFGEGSRLTVL.

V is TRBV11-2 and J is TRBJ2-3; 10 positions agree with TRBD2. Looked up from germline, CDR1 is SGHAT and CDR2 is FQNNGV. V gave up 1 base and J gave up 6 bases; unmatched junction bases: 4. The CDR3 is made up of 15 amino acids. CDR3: CASSLAQREGDTQYF. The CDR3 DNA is TGTGCCAGCAGCTTAGCCCAGCGGGAGGGGGATACGCAGTATTTT. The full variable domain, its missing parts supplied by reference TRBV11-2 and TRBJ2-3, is EAGVAQSPRYKIIEKRQSVAFWCNPISGHATLYWYQQILGQGPKLLIQFQNNGVVDDSQLPKDRFSAERLKGVDSTLKIQPAKLEDSAVYLCASSLAQREGDTQYFGPGTRLTVL.

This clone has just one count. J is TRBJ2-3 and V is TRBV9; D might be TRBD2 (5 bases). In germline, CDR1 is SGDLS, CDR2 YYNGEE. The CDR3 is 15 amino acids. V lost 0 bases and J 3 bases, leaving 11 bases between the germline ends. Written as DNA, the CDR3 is TGTGCCAGCAGCGTAGGGTTAGCGAGGACAGATACGCAGTATTTT. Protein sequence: CASSVGLARTDTQYF.

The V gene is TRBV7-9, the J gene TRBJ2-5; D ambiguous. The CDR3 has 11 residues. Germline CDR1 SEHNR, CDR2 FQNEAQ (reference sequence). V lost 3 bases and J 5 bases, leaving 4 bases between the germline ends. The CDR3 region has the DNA TGTGCCAGCAGCTTCTATGAGACCCAGTACTTC. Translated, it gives CASSFYETQYF.

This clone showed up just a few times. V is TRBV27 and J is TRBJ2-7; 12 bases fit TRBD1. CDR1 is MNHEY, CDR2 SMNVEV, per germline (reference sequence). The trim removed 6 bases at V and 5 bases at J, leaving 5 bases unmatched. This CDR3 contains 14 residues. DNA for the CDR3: TGTGCCAGCAGCCTTGGGACAGGGGGCAACGAGCAGTACTTC. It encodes CASSLGTGGNEQYF.

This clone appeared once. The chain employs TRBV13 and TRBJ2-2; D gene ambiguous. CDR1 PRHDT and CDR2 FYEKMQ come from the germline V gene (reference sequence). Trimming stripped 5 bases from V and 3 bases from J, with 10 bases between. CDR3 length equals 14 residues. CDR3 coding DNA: TGTGCCAGCAGCCCCCGTGCCCACACCGGGGAGCTGTTTTTT. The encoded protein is CASSPRAHTGELFF.

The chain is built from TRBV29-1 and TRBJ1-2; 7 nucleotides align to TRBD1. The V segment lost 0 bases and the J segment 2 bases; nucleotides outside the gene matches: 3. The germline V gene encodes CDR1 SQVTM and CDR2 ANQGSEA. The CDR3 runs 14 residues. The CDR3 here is CSVEDKDRNYGYTF. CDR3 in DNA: TGCAGCGTTGAAGATAAGGACAGGAACTATGGCTACACCTTC.

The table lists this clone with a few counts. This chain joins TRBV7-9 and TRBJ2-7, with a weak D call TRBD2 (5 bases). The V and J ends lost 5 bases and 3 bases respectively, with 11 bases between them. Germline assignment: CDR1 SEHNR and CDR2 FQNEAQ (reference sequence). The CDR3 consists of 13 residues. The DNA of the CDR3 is TGTGCCAGCAGCGCGGACTGGGACTACGAGCAGTACTTC. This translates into CASSADWDYEQYF.

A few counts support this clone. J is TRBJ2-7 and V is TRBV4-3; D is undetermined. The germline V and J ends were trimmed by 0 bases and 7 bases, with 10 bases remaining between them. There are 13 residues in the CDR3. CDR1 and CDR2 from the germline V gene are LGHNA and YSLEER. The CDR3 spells CASSQDGVREQYF. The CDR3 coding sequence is TGCGCCAGCAGCCAAGATGGTGTCCGGGAGCAGTACTTC.

CDR3 region: CASSVAYSGANVLTF. CDR3 nucleotide sequence: TGTGCCAGCAGCGTAGCGTACTCTGGGGCCAACGTCCTGACTTTC. The rearrangement uses TRBV9 and TRBJ2-6, with no clear D. The CDR3 length is 15 residues. Germline CDR1 is SGDLS and CDR2 is YYNGEE. V shed 0 bases and J shed 0 bases, with 4 bases lying between them.

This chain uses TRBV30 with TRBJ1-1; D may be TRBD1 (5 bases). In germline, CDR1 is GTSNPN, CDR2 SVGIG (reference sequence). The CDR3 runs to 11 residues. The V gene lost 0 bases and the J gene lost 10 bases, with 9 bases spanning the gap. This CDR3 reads CAWSVGLGAFF. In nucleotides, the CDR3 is TGTGCCTGGAGTGTGGGGCTGGGAGCTTTCTTT.

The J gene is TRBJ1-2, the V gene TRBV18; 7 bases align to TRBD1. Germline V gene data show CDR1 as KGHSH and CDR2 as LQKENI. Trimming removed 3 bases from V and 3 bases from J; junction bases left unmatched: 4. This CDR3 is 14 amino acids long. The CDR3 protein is CASSPWDSYYGYTF. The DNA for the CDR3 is TGTGCCAGCTCACCCTGGGACAGCTACTATGGCTACACCTTC. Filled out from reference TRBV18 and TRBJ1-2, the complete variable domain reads NAGVMQNPRHLVRRRGQEARLRCSPMKGHSHVYWYRQLPEEGLKFMVYLQKENIIDESGMPKERFSAEFPKEGPSILRIQQVVRGDSAAYFCASSPWDSYYGYTFGSGTRLTVV.

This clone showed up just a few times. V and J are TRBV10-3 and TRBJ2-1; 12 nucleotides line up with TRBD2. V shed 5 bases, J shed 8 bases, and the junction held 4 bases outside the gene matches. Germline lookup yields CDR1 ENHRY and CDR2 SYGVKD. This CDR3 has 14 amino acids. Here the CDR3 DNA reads TGTGCCATCAGTCTAGCGGGAGGGCGCGATGAGCAGTTCTTC. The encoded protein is CAISLAGGRDEQFF.

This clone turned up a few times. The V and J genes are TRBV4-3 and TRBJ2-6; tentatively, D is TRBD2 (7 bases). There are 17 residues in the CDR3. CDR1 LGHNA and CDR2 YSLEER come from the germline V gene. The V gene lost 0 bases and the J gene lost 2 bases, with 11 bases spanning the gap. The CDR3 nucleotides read TGCGCCAGCAGCCAAGAACGGGGGGCCCCTGGGGCCAACGTCCTGACTTTC. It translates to CASSQERGAPGANVLTF.

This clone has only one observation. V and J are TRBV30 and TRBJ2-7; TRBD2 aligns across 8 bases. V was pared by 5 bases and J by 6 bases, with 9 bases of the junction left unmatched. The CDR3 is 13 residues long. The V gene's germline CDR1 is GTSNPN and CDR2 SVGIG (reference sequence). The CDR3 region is CAWDIAGLSEQYF. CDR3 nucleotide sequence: TGTGCCTGGGATATAGCGGGATTAAGCGAGCAGTACTTC.

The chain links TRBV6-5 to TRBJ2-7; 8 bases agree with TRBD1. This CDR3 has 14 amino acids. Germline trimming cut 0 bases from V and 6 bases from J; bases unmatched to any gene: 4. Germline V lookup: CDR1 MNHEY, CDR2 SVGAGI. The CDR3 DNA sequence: TGTGCCAGCAGTTACTCTGAGACAGGGGCCGAGCAGTACTTC. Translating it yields CASSYSETGAEQYF.

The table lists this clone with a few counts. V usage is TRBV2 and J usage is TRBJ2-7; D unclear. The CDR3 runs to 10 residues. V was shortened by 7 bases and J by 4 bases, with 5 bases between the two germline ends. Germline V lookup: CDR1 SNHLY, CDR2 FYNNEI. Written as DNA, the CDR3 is TGTGCCAGCACACCATACGAGCAGTACTTC. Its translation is CASTPYEQYF.

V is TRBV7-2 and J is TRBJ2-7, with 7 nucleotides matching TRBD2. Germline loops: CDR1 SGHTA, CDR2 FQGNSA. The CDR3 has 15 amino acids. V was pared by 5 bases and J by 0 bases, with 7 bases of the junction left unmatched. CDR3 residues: CASSVGLLSSYEQYF. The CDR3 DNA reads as TGTGCCAGCAGCGTGGGACTACTAAGCTCCTACGAGCAGTACTTC.

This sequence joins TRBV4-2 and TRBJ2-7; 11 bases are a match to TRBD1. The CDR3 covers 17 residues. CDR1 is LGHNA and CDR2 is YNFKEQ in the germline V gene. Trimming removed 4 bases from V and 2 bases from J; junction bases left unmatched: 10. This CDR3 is CASSPGSGTGGTYEQYF. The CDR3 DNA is TGTGCCAGCAGCCCCGGAAGTGGGACAGGGGGGACCTACGAGCAGTACTTC.

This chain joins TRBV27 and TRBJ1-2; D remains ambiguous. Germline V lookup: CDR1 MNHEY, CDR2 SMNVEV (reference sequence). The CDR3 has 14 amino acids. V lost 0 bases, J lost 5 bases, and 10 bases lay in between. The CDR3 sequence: CASSLSPVRYGYTF. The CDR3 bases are TGTGCCAGCAGTTTATCCCCCGTCAGATATGGCTACACCTTC.

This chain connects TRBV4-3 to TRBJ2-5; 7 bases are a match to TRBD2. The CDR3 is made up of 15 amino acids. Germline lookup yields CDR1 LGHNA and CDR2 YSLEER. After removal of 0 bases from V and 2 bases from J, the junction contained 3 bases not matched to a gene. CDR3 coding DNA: TGCGCCAGCAGCCAAGATTTCGGGGGGCAAGAGACCCAGTACTTC. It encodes CASSQDFGGQETQYF.

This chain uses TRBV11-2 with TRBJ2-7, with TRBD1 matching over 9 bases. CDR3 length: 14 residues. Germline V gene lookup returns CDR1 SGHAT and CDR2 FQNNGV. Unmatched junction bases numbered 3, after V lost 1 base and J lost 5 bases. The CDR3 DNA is TGTGCCAGCAGCTTAGGGACAGGGGAGCACGAGCAGTACTTC. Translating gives CASSLGTGEHEQYF.

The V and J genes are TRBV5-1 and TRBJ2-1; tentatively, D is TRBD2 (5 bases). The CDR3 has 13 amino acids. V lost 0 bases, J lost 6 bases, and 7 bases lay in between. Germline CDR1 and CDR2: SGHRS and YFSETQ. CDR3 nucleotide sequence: TGCGCCAGCAGCTTGGGGGAGCCCAATGAGCAGTTCTTC. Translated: CASSLGEPNEQFF.

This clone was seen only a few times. CDR3 coding DNA: TGTGCCAGCAAACCACAGGACTATTACGAGCAGTACTTC. Protein product: CASKPQDYYEQYF. The chain is built from TRBV27 and TRBJ2-7, with D perhaps matching TRBD2 (6 bases). Germline CDR1 MNHEY, CDR2 SMNVEV (reference sequence). This CDR3 is built from 13 residues. Trimming took off 7 bases at V and 4 bases at J, with 14 bases between the two ends.

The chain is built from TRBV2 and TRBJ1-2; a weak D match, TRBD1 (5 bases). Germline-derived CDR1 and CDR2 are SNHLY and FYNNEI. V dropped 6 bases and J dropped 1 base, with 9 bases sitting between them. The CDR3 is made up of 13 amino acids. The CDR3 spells CASRGRVNYGYTF. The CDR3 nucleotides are TGTGCCAGCAGGGGACGGGTTAACTATGGCTACACCTTC.

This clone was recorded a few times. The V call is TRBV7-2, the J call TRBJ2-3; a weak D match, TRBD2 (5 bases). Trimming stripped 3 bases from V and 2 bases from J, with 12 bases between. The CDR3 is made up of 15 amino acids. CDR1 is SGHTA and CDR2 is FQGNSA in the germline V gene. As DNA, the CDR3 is TGTGCCAGCAGCTTTCGAGCGGAACTCACAGATACGCAGTATTTT. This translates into CASSFRAELTDTQYF.

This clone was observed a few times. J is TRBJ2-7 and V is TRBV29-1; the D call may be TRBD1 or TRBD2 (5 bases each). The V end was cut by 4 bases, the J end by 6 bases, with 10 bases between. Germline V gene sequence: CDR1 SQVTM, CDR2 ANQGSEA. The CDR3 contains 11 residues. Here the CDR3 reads CSVGDLGEQYF. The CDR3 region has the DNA TGCAGCGTTGGGGACCTTGGCGAGCAGTACTTC.

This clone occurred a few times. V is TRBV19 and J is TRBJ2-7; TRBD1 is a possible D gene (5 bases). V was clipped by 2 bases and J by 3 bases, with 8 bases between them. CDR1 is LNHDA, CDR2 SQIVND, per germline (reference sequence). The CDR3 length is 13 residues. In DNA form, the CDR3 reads TGTGCCAGTAGTATATTGCAGGGCTACGAGCAGTACTTC. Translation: CASSILQGYEQYF.

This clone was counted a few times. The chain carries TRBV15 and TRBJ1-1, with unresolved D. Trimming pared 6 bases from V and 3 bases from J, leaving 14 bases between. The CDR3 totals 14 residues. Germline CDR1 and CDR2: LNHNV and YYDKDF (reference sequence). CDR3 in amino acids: CATRASYTDTEAFF. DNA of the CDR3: TGTGCCACCAGGGCTTCGTATACGGACACTGAAGCTTTCTTT.

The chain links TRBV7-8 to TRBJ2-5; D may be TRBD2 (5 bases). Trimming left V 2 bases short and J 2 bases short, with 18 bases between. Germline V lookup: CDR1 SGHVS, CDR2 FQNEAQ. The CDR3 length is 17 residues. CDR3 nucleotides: TGTGCCAGCAGCTTATTCCCCAGGAGCGGTGAACAAGAGACCCAGTACTTC. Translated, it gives CASSLFPRSGEQETQYF.

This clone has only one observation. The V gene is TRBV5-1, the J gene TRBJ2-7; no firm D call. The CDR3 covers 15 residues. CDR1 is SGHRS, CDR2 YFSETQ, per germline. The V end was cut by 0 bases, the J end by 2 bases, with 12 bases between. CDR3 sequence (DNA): TGCGCCAGCAGCTTGGTAGGAGACGGTACCTACGAGCAGTACTTC. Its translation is CASSLVGDGTYEQYF.

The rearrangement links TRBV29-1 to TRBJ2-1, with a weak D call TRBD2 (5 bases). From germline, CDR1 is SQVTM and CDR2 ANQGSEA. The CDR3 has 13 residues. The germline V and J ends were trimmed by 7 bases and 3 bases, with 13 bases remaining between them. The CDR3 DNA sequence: TGCAGCGCCAAAGGAGGAGACTACAATGAGCAGTTCTTC. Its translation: CSAKGGDYNEQFF.